The rows below give T cell receptor beta chains drawn from one sample of a study of blood T cells in healthy people across ages. TCRdb passed the 5' RACE reads through MiXCR, listing each CDR3 protein once. The sample records around 800,000 distinct CDR3 sequences, around 62% being singletons. Sequences were obtained from blood. Receptors were obtained from a man under 40 in good health. CDR3s include the opening cysteine and the closing phenylalanine or tryptophan. A D gene is named only where the DNA matches it firmly. Clone size, where shown, is once, few, many, or a class for clones that have expanded.

>TRBJ1-1|NA|NA|TRBV13
CASSLPEKGTEAFF
TGTGCCAGCAGCCTCCCCGAAAAGGGAACTGAAGCTTTCTTT
>TRBJ1-2|NA|TRBD1|TRBV6-5
CASSYWTGVNYGYTF
TGTGCCAGCAGTTACTGGACAGGTGTTAACTATGGCTACACCTTC
>TRBJ2-5|NA|NA|TRBV4-3
CASSQEIGPGLQETQYF
TGCGCCAGCAGCCAAGAGATCGGCCCAGGCCTCCAAGAGACCCAGTACTTC
>TRBJ2-3|few|TRBD2|TRBV29-1
CSVPPGGIQDTQYF
TGCAGCGTCCCCCCGGGGGGAATTCAGGATACGCAGTATTTT
>TRBJ2-5|NA|TRBD2|TRBV11-1
CASSWEGWETQYF
TGTGCCAGCAGCTGGGAGGGATGGGAGACCCAGTACTTC
>TRBJ2-7|NA|NA|TRBV20-1
CSANSYPDEQYF
TGCAGTGCTAACTCCTACCCGGACGAGCAGTACTTC
>TRBJ2-2|NA|NA|TRBV24-1
CATSDLTQNTGELFF
TGTGCCACCAGTGATTTGACACAGAACACCGGGGAGCTGTTTTTT
>TRBJ2-4|NA|NA|TRBV2
CASGLGFGKNIQYF
TGTGCCAGCGGGCTGGGGTTTGGCAAAAACATTCAGTACTTC
>TRBJ1-2|NA|TRBD1|TRBV5-6
CASNRQGPGYTF
TGTGCCAGCAACCGACAGGGGCCTGGCTACACCTTC
>TRBJ1-4|NA|NA|TRBV5-1
CASSSRQAERVNEKLFF
TGCGCCAGCAGCTCCCGGCAGGCGGAGCGGGTTAATGAAAAACTGTTTTTT
>TRBJ2-3|NA|NA|TRBV12-3/TRBV12-4
CASSPASYTQYF
TGTGCCAGCAGTCCAGCTAGCTATACGCAGTATTTT
>TRBJ2-5|few|NA|TRBV29-1
CSVEGVGEETQYF
TGCAGCGTTGAAGGGGTGGGGGAGGAGACCCAGTACTTC
>TRBJ2-5|NA|NA|TRBV15
CATKPDQARETQYF
TGTGCCACCAAGCCAGACCAGGCTCGAGAGACCCAGTACTTC
>TRBJ2-6|NA|NA|TRBV12-3/TRBV12-4
CASTKGEPGSGANVLTF
TGTGCCAGCACCAAGGGGGAGCCTGGTTCTGGGGCCAACGTCCTGACTTTC
>TRBJ2-5|NA|NA|TRBV28
CASRFPGQGETQYF
TGTGCCAGCAGGTTTCCGGGACAAGGCGAGACCCAGTACTTC
>TRBJ1-5|NA|TRBD1|TRBV12-3/TRBV12-4
CASSGDRGLVKGNQPQHF
TGTGCCAGCAGTGGGGACAGGGGGCTCGTAAAGGGCAATCAGCCCCAGCATTTT
>TRBJ2-1|NA|NA|TRBV7-2
CASSLVASSYNEQFF
TGTGCCAGCAGCTTAGTTGCAAGCTCCTACAATGAGCAGTTCTTC
>TRBJ2-5|few|TRBD1|TRBV3-1
CASSQGTGRETQYF
TGTGCCAGCAGCCAAGGGACAGGGCGAGAGACCCAGTACTTC
>TRBJ2-1|NA|TRBD2|TRBV4-2
CASSQDRLAGYNEQLF
TGTGCCAGCAGCCAAGATCGGCTAGCGGGGTACAATGAGCAGCTCTTC
>TRBJ2-1|NA|NA|TRBV27
CASSPPGPGLGSNEQFF
TGTGCCAGCAGTCCCCCAGGACCGGGCCTTGGGAGCAATGAGCAGTTCTTC
>TRBJ2-3|NA|NA|TRBV7-4
CASNLGADTQYF
TGTGCCAGCAACTTAGGTGCAGATACGCAGTATTTT
>TRBJ2-3|few|TRBD2|TRBV12-3/TRBV12-4
CASSRTSGGLDTQYF
TGTGCCAGCAGTCGGACTAGCGGGGGGTTAGATACGCAGTATTTT
>TRBJ2-5|NA|NA|TRBV7-2
CASSPAQETQYF
TGTGCCAGCAGCCCGGCCCAAGAGACCCAGTACTTC
>TRBJ2-3|NA|TRBD2|TRBV20-1
CSATAGVEATQYF
TGCAGTGCCACAGCGGGGGTAGAAGCTACGCAGTATTTT
>TRBJ1-4|NA|NA|TRBV6-5
CASSYSAAEKLFF
TGTGCCAGCAGTTACTCGGCAGCCGAAAAACTGTTTTTT
>TRBJ2-3|few|NA|TRBV12-3/TRBV12-4
CASSLDRTTDTQYF
TGTGCCAGCAGTTTAGACAGGACCACAGATACGCAGTATTTT
>TRBJ2-3|once|TRBD2|TRBV7-2
CASSLHPPILAGGADTQYF
TGTGCCAGCAGCCTACACCCTCCGATCCTAGCGGGAGGGGCAGATACGCAGTATTTT
>TRBJ1-1|NA|NA|TRBV5-1
CASSLGDLGWTEAFF
TGCGCCAGCAGCTTGGGGGACCTTGGGTGGACTGAAGCTTTCTTT
>TRBJ2-7|NA|TRBD1|TRBV6-1
CASKPGTGVFSYEQYF
TGTGCCAGCAAGCCCGGGACAGGGGTTTTTTCCTACGAGCAGTACTTC
>TRBJ1-4|NA|NA|TRBV30
CAWTIGQPNEKLFF
TGTGCCTGGACTATCGGGCAGCCTAATGAAAAACTGTTTTTT
>TRBJ2-1|NA|NA|TRBV11-2
CASSFTRRSYNEQFF
TGTGCCAGCAGCTTCACACGACGCTCCTACAATGAGCAGTTCTTC
>TRBJ1-3|NA|NA|TRBV21-1
CASRQRVNGNTIYF
TGTGCCAGCCGTCAAAGGGTGAACGGAAACACCATATATTTT
>TRBJ1-1|NA|NA|TRBV12-3/TRBV12-4
CASSFSGEAFF
TGTGCCAGCAGTTTTTCAGGGGAGGCTTTCTTT
>TRBJ1-2|few|TRBD1|TRBV3-1
CASSLGQAAYGYTF
TGTGCCAGCAGCCTTGGACAGGCGGCCTATGGCTACACCTTC
>TRBJ2-7|NA|TRBD2|TRBV27
CASSLTSGETYEQYF
TGTGCCAGCAGTTTGACTAGCGGAGAAACCTACGAGCAGTACTTC
>TRBJ2-1|few|NA|TRBV6-2/TRBV6-3
CASSYTGTYNEQFF
TGTGCCAGCAGTTACACGGGGACATACAATGAGCAGTTCTTC
>TRBJ2-3|NA|TRBD2|TRBV9
CASSVGGRIAGDTQYF
TGTGCCAGCAGCGTAGGGGGGAGGATCGCGGGGGACACGCAGTATTTT
>TRBJ2-1|few|TRBD1|TRBV7-2
CASSSGQGGYNEQFF
TGTGCCAGCAGCTCCGGACAGGGAGGCTACAATGAGCAGTTCTTC
>TRBJ2-7|NA|TRBD1|TRBV6-2/TRBV6-3
CASSSVGQGSYEQYF
TGTGCCAGCAGTTCCGTGGGACAGGGCTCCTACGAGCAGTACTTC
>TRBJ1-2|NA|NA|TRBV13
CASSSKGQDPNYGYTF
TGTGCCAGCAGCTCAAAGGGGCAGGACCCTAACTATGGCTACACCTTC
>TRBJ2-1|NA|TRBD2|TRBV6-5
CASSDYSGGPPNEQFF
TGTGCCAGCAGTGACTATAGCGGGGGGCCCCCGAATGAGCAGTTCTTC
>TRBJ2-1|NA|TRBD1|TRBV11-2
CASSLGGQGANEQFF
TGTGCCAGCAGCTTGGGGGGACAGGGGGCAAATGAGCAGTTCTTC